The subject of this entry is one T cell receptor beta chain. V dropped 0 bases and J dropped 7 bases, with 15 bases sitting between them. The CDR3 length is 15 residues. Germline CDR1 DFQATT, CDR2 SNEGSKA (reference sequence). Transcripts of RNA were the source for amplifying TCR beta CDR3 regions. HTBI primers served in a first-round RT-PCR, which a second-round multiplex PCR followed. TCRdb fed the multiplex PCR reads into MiXCR, producing one record per CDR3 protein. The sample carries 500,000 to 600,000 distinct CDR3 sequences, approximately 35% recorded once. This sample is drawn from a study of Graves' ophthalmopathy and Graves' hyperthyroidism.

This sequence was found in an adult man with Graves' hyperthyroidism. This chain joins TRBV20-1 and TRBJ1-4; D is undetermined. Sequencing was done on a sample of peripheral blood or thyroid tissue (not recorded which). As DNA, the CDR3 is TGCAGTGCTAGAGATGATACAGCCTCTGGTGAAAAACTGTTTTTT. Protein product: CSARDDTASGEKLFF.